The rows below give T cell receptor beta chains drawn from one sample of a study of CD8 T cells in ankylosing spondylitis. One entry per CDR3 protein, called by TCRdb with MiXCR from the 5' RACE reads. The sample lists 250,000 to 400,000 distinct CDR3 sequences, approximately 10% occurring once. The sequenced sample consisted of blood, either unsorted or a sorted T cell fraction (not recorded which). Receptors originate from a female donor with ankylosing spondylitis or in good health (not recorded which). CDR3s include the opening cysteine and the closing phenylalanine or tryptophan. Fields, in order: J gene, D gene, V gene, clone size, CDR3 protein, CDR3 DNA. The D gene is left open where the match is weak. Clone size is not always given. Where it is, it says once, few, many or a class for expanded clones.

TRBJ2-5 | - | TRBV28 | - | CASSSIGTNFQETQYF | TGTGCCAGCAGCTCGATTGGGACCAATTTCCAAGAGACCCAGTACTTC
TRBJ2-7 | TRBD1 | TRBV9 | few | CASSIGTGPEQYF | TGTGCCAGCAGCATCGGGACAGGGCCCGAGCAGTACTTC
TRBJ1-2 | TRBD1 | TRBV20-1 | many | CSAKDRDYGYTF | TGCAGTGCAAAGGACAGGGACTATGGCTACACCTTC
TRBJ2-3 | TRBD2 | TRBV5-5 | - | CASSLGSARGRTDTQYF | TGTGCCAGCAGCTTAGGATCGGCGCGCGGGAGAACAGATACGCAGTATTTT
TRBJ2-7 | TRBD1 | TRBV2 | few | CASSPGTGAIYEQYF | TGTGCCAGCAGCCCCGGGACAGGGGCGATCTACGAGCAGTACTTC
TRBJ1-2 | TRBD1 | TRBV2 | many | CASSDNRGMGGYTF | TGTGCCAGCAGTGATAACAGGGGGATGGGTGGCTACACCTTC
TRBJ1-4 | - | TRBV20-1 | - | CSARDSSVANEKLFF | TGCAGTGCTAGAGATTCGTCCGTAGCTAATGAAAAACTGTTTTTT
TRBJ1-2 | - | TRBV5-4 | few | CASSLGKGINYGYTF | TGTGCCAGCAGCTTGGGTAAGGGGATCAACTATGGCTACACCTTC
TRBJ2-6 | - | TRBV29-1 | many | CSVVFMSPGANVLTF | TGCAGCGTTGTTTTTATGTCACCTGGGGCCAACGTCCTGACTTTC
TRBJ1-6 | - | TRBV9 | few | CASSPRGGGNGSPLHF | TGTGCCAGCAGCCCCCGGGGTGGGGGGAATGGTTCACCCCTCCACTTT
TRBJ2-7 | TRBD1 | TRBV28 | many | CASSGRDRAYEQYF | TGTGCCAGCAGTGGTAGGGACAGGGCCTACGAGCAGTACTTC
TRBJ2-3 | TRBD1 | TRBV5-1 | many | CASTNGDSRDTQYF | TGCGCCAGCACGAACGGGGACAGTAGAGATACGCAGTATTTT
TRBJ2-3 | - | TRBV18 | few | CASSGSADTQYF | TGTGCCAGCTCCGGTAGTGCAGATACGCAGTATTTT
TRBJ1-1 | TRBD1 | TRBV5-1 | many | CASSLRRDRWNTEAFF | TGCGCCAGCAGCTTGAGAAGGGACAGATGGAACACTGAAGCTTTCTTT
TRBJ2-7 | - | TRBV28 | many | CASSLLRGRQYF | TGTGCCAGCAGTTTACTTCGTGGGCGGCAGTACTTC
TRBJ2-3 | - | TRBV7-9 | few | CASGVRGFYQDTQYF | TGTGCCAGCGGGGTCCGGGGTTTCTATCAGGATACGCAGTATTTT
TRBJ2-1 | TRBD1 | TRBV20-1 | few | CSADRTGGKEEFF | TGCAGTGCTGACCGGACAGGGGGTAAGGAGGAGTTCTTC
TRBJ2-5 | - | TRBV20-1 | many | CSARMLGEETQYF | TGCAGTGCTAGAATGTTGGGAGAAGAGACCCAGTACTTC
TRBJ2-3 | TRBD2 | TRBV29-1 | many | CSVTSGTDTQYF | TGCAGCGTGACTAGCGGCACAGATACGCAGTATTTT
TRBJ1-2 | - | TRBV5-1 | many | CASSLLPAYGYTF | TGCGCCAGCAGCTTACTGCCCGCATATGGCTACACCTTC
TRBJ1-4 | - | TRBV10-3 | many | CAISDLGTNEKLFF | TGTGCCATCAGTGATTTGGGAACTAATGAAAAACTGTTTTTT
TRBJ1-6 | TRBD1 | TRBV6-1 | many | CASSPGTGGYNSPLHF | TGTGCCAGCAGTCCAGGGACAGGGGGCTATAATTCACCCCTCCACTTT
TRBJ1-1 | - | TRBV20-1 | many | CSARGGGGGYTEAFF | TGCAGTGCTAGAGGGGGAGGGGGAGGGTACACTGAAGCTTTCTTT
TRBJ2-1 | TRBD2 | TRBV20-1 | - | CSARDLGGGGPYNEQFF | TGCAGTGCTAGAGATTTAGGCGGCGGGGGGCCTTACAATGAGCAGTTCTTC
TRBJ2-1 | TRBD1 | TRBV3-1 | many | CASSLGQGQFF | TGTGCCAGCAGCTTGGGACAGGGCCAGTTCTTC
TRBJ1-5 | - | TRBV12-3/TRBV12-4 | many | CASSLSAGADQPQHF | TGTGCCAGCAGTTTATCGGCAGGGGCCGATCAGCCCCAGCATTTT
TRBJ1-1 | - | TRBV4-1 | few | CASSLRTELYTEAFF | TGCGCCAGCAGCCTACGGACAGAACTTTACACTGAAGCTTTCTTT
TRBJ1-1 | - | TRBV20-1 | few | CSARDSPSMNTEAFF | TGCAGTGCTAGAGATTCTCCTAGTATGAACACTGAAGCTTTCTTT
TRBJ1-2 | - | TRBV9 | many | CASSEGTQGIYGYTF | TGTGCCAGCAGCGAGGGAACCCAGGGGATCTATGGCTACACCTTC
TRBJ1-2 | - | TRBV20-1 | many | CSAIRGGYTF | TGCAGTGCTATCAGGGGTGGCTACACCTTC
TRBJ1-1 | - | TRBV7-2 | many | CASRPWDMNTEAFF | TGTGCCAGCAGGCCCTGGGATATGAACACTGAAGCTTTCTTT
TRBJ2-5 | - | TRBV12-3/TRBV12-4 | many | CASSLEPRRTQYF | TGTGCCAGCAGCCTAGAACCAAGACGGACCCAGTACTTC
TRBJ2-5 | - | TRBV4-3 | - | CASSQARGLGETQYF | TGCGCCAGCAGCCAAGCGAGGGGCCTAGGAGAGACCCAGTACTTC
TRBJ2-3 | - | TRBV5-1 | many | CASSLARQVDTQYF | TGCGCCAGCAGCTTGGCTCGACAAGTAGATACGCAGTATTTT
TRBJ2-3 | - | TRBV5-5 | - | CASSYRDQASDTQYF | TGTGCCAGCAGCTACCGGGACCAAGCATCAGATACGCAGTATTTT
TRBJ1-5 | TRBD1 | TRBV6-2/TRBV6-3 | many | CASKDRAGQPQHF | TGTGCCAGCAAGGACAGGGCGGGCCAGCCCCAGCATTTT
TRBJ1-2 | - | TRBV28 | - | CASSLGQKYGYTF | TGTGCCAGCAGTTTGGGACAAAAATATGGCTACACCTTC
TRBJ2-3 | - | TRBV24-1 | - | CATSDSAGAISTDTQYF | TGTGCCACCAGTGATTCGGCGGGGGCCATCAGCACAGATACGCAGTATTTT
TRBJ2-1 | TRBD2 | TRBV20-1 | many | CSARDGAGGRNEQFF | TGCAGTGCTCGAGACGGGGCGGGAGGCCGAAATGAGCAGTTCTTC
TRBJ2-7 | TRBD2 | TRBV28 | few | CASSPQREGRYEQYF | TGTGCCAGCAGTCCACAAAGGGAGGGAAGATACGAGCAGTACTTC
TRBJ1-4 | - | TRBV30 | few | CASKAGVNEKLFF | TGTGCCTCCAAGGCAGGGGTTAATGAAAAACTGTTTTTT
TRBJ1-5 | TRBD1 | TRBV19 | many | CASSKGTGSNQPQHF | TGTGCCAGTAGTAAGGGGACAGGTAGCAATCAGCCCCAGCATTTT